Following are 10 T cell receptor beta chains from one sample sequenced in a study of EBV T-cell therapy then PD-1 blockade in nasopharyngeal carcinoma. For these TCRs, the target antigens are not known. The time point denotes: 266 days after commencement of treatment, after nivolumab therapy. Treatment: AdE1-LMPpoly-expanded autologous EBV-specific T-cell therapy followed by anti-PD-1 nivolumab. Some clones are missing from TCRdb's copy, which holds only in-frame ones; the method was immunoSEQ multiplex PCR. The sample has about 20,000 clones; about 86% are singletons. The material was CD8+ T cells from blood, obtained at roughly day 250 from a patient whose treatment included autologous EBV-specific T cells and nivolumab. These receptors originate from a man aged 35 to 55 with nasopharyngeal carcinoma.

The count of this clone is one. V gene TRBV7-8 combines with J gene TRBJ1-5; D may be TRBD1 (5 bases). The CDR3 totals 15 residues. Per germline, CDR1 SGHVS and CDR2 FQNEAQ. Trimming pared 2 bases from V and 8 bases from J, leaving 16 bases between. The CDR3 DNA reads as TGTGCCAGCAGCTTAAGTACAGGTCCGGGGAAGCCCCAGCATTTT. Its translation: CASSLSTGPGKPQHF.

This clone appeared a single time. V gene TRBV18 combines with J gene TRBJ2-3; no clear D. Looked up from germline, CDR1 is KGHSH and CDR2 is LQKENI. Trimming took 3 bases from V and 0 from J, leaving 10 bases between them. This CDR3 has 15 residues. The CDR3 protein is CASSPPLPSTDTQYF. Here the CDR3 DNA reads TGTGCCAGCTCACCCCCTCTTCCGAGCACAGATACGCAGTATTTT.

In its sample, this clone ranks as medium-sized. The genes are TRBV7-9 and TRBJ1-5; tentative D call: TRBD1 (5 bases). The CDR3 contains 15 residues. Between the trimmed V and J ends, which lost 4 bases and 5 bases, there was a span of 15 bases. Germline-derived CDR1 and CDR2 are SEHNR and FQNEAQ (reference sequence). The CDR3 reads CASSSTAVGDQPQHF. CDR3 coding DNA: TGTGCCAGCAGCTCGACAGCCGTGGGGGATCAGCCCCAGCATTTT.

The chain recombines TRBV27 with TRBJ1-1, with 11 bases matching TRBD1. Germline V gene data show CDR1 as MNHEY and CDR2 as SMNVEV (reference sequence). CDR3 size: 17 residues. V lost 3 bases and J lost 8; bases outside the gene matches: 14. CDR3 in DNA: TGTGCCAGCAGTTTTGCCGGGACAGGGGGGGTTGAGACCGAAGCTTTCTTT. Amino acid sequence: CASSFAGTGGVETEAFF.

The chain joins TRBV10-3 to TRBJ1-1; no reliable D call. This CDR3 comprises 14 residues. V was cut by 3 bases and J by 2 bases, with 10 bases left in between. The germline V gene encodes CDR1 ENHRY and CDR2 SYGVKD. This chain's CDR3 is CAISDPVGNTEAFF. CDR3 in DNA: TGTGCCATCAGTGATCCCGTGGGCAACACTGAAGCTTTCTTT.

The chain combines TRBV6-5 with TRBJ1-1; 7 nucleotides match TRBD1. V shed 4 bases, J shed 11 bases, and the junction held 7 bases outside the gene matches. The CDR3 covers 12 residues. The germline V gene encodes CDR1 MNHEY and CDR2 SVGAGI. CDR3 DNA sequence: TGTGCCAGCAGTTTACAGGGGCGGCGGGCTTTCTTT. Protein sequence: CASSLQGRRAFF.

The chain carries TRBV6-6 and TRBJ1-3; D remains ambiguous. The CDR3 length is 15 residues. Trimming removed 0 bases from V and 0 bases from J, with 6 bases in between. Germline V CDR1 and CDR2: MNHNY, SVGAGI (reference sequence). Here the CDR3 DNA reads TGTGCCAGCAGTTACTCAGCTGACTCTGGAAACACCATATATTTT. Amino acids: CASSYSADSGNTIYF.

J is TRBJ2-1 and V is TRBV15, with 9 bases fitting TRBD2. The length of the CDR3 is 15 residues. Germline V gene lookup returns CDR1 LNHNV and CDR2 YYDKDF (reference sequence). The V and J ends lost 0 bases and 3 bases, in that order; junction bases with no gene match: 0. The CDR3 DNA is TGTGCCACCAGCAGAGATAGCGGGGGCTACAATGAGCAGTTCTTC. It yields the protein CATSRDSGGYNEQFF.

The V and J genes are TRBV15 and TRBJ1-1, with unresolved D. The CDR3 loop spans 13 amino acids. V lost 5 bases to trimming and J lost 5 bases, with 12 bases between them. Germline V gene lookup returns CDR1 LNHNV and CDR2 YYDKDF (reference sequence). CDR3 region: CATSGRRWTEAFF. CDR3 DNA: TGTGCCACCAGCGGCAGGAGGTGGACTGAAGCTTTCTTT. The entire variable domain, with the rest obtained from reference TRBV15 and TRBJ1-1, is as follows: DAMVIQNPRYQVTQFGKPVTLSCSQTLNHNVMYWYQQKSSQAPKLLFHYYDKDFNNEADTPDNFQSRRPNTSFCFLDIRSPGLGDTAMYLCATSGRRWTEAFFGQGTRLTVV.

V and J are TRBV19 and TRBJ1-5, with TRBD1 matching over 7 bases. Germline V lookup: CDR1 LNHDA, CDR2 SQIVND (reference sequence). The CDR3 totals 14 residues. J gave up 6 bases and V 5 bases, and 7 bases lay outside the gene matches. Here the CDR3 reads CASSLCRGCQPQHF. The CDR3 nucleotides read TGTGCCAGTAGTTTATGCAGGGGGTGTCAGCCCCAGCATTTT. The full variable domain, its missing parts supplied by reference TRBV19 and TRBJ1-5, is DGGITQSPKYLFRKEGQNVTLSCEQNLNHDAMYWYRQDPGQGLRLIYYSQIVNDFQKGDIAEGYSVSREKKESFPLTVTSAQKNPTAFYLCASSLCRGCQPQHFGDGTRLSIL.